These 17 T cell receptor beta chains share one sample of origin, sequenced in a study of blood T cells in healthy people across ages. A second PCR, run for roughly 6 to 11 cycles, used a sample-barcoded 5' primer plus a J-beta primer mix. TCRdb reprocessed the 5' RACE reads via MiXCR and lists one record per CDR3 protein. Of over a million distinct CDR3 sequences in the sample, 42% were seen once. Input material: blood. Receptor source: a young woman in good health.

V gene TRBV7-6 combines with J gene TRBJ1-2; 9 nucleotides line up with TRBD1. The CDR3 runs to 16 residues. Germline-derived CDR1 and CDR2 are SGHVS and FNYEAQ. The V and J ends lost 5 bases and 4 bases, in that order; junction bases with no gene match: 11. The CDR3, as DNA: TGTGCCAGCAGCGAGGGGGGGACAGGGCCGATCTATGGCTACACCTTC. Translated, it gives CASSEGGTGPIYGYTF.

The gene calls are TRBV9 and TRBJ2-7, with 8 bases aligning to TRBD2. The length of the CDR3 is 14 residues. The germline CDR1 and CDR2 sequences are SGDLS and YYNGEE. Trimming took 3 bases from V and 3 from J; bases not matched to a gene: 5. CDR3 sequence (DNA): TGTGCCAGCAGCGCACGGGGGGGGATCTACGAGCAGTACTTC. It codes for CASSARGGIYEQYF.

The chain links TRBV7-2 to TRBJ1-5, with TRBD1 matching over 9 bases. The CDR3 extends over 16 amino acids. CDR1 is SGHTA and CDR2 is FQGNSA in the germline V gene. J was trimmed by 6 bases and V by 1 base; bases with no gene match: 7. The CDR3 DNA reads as TGTGCCAGCAGCTTAGTCACAGGGGGCCGAGGTCAGCCCCAGCATTTT. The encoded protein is CASSLVTGGRGQPQHF.

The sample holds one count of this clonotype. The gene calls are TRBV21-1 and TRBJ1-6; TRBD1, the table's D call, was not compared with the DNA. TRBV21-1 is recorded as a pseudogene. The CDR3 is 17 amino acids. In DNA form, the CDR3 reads TGTGCCAGCAGCAAACCGGACAGGGGAGCTAATAATTCACCCCTCCACTTT. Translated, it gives CASSKPDRGANNSPLHF.

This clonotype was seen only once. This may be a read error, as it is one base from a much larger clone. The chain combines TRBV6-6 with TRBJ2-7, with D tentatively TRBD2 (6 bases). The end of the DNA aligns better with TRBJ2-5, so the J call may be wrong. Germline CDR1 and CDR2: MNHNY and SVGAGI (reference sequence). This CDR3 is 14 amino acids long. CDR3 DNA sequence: TGTGCCAGCAGTCGCTCGGGGACTGGTGAGACCCAGTACTTC. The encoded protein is CASSRSGTGETQYF.

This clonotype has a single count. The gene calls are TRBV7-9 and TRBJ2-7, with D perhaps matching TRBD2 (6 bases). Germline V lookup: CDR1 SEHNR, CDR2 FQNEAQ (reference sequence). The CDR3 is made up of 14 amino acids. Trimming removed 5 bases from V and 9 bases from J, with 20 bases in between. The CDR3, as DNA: TGTGCCAGCAGCGGACGGTCAGAAGTCGGGGGGCAGTACTTC. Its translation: CASSGRSEVGGQYF.

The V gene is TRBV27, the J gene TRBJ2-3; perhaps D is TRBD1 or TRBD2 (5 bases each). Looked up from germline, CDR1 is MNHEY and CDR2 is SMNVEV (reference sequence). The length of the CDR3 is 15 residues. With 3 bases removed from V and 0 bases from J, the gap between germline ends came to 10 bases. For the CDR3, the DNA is TGTGCCAGCAGTTTGACAGAGGGAAGCACAGATACGCAGTATTTT. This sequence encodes CASSLTEGSTDTQYF.

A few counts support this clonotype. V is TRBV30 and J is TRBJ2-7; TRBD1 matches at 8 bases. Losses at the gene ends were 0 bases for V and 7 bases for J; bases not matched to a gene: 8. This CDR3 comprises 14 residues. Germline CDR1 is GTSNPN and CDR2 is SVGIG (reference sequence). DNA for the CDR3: TGTGCCTGGAGTGTACTAGGCAGGGGGCCTGAGCAGTACTTC. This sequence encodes CAWSVLGRGPEQYF.

CDR3 in amino acids: CASSGDRGNVNTEAFF. Written as DNA, the CDR3 is TGTGCCAGCAGTGGGGACAGGGGGAACGTGAACACTGAAGCTTTCTTT. The rearrangement links TRBV2 to TRBJ1-1; 11 bases line up with TRBD1. This CDR3 is built from 16 residues. Trimming cost V 4 bases and J 0 bases; bases outside gene matches: 4. Per the germline V gene, CDR1 is SNHLY and CDR2 is FYNNEI.

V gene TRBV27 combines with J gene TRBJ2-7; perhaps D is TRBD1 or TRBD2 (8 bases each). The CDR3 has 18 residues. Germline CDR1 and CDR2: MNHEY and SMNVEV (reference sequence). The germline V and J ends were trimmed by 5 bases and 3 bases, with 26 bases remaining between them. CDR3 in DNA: TGTGCCAGCAGTCTCGGACAGGGCACTAGCGGTCGTTACTACGAGCAGTACTTC. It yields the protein CASSLGQGTSGRYYEQYF.

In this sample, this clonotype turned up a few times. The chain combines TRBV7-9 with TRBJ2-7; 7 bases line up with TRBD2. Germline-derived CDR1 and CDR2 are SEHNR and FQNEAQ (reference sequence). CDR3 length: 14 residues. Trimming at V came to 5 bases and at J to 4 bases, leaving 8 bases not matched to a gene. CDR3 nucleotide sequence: TGTGCCAGCAGCCCCCGGGGGACTACTTACGAGCAGTACTTC. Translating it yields CASSPRGTTYEQYF.

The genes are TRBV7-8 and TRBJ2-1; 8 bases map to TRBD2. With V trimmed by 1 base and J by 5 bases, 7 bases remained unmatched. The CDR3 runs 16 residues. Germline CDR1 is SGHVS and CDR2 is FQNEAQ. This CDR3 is CASSLVSGGQDNEQFF. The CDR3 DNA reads TGTGCCAGCAGCTTAGTATCGGGGGGGCAGGACAATGAGCAGTTCTTC.

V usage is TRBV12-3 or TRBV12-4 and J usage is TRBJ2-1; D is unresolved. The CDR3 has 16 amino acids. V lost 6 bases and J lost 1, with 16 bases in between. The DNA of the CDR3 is TGTGCCAGCAGACCTCCATTGACGGTTTCCTACAATGAGCAGTTCTTC. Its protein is CASRPPLTVSYNEQFF.

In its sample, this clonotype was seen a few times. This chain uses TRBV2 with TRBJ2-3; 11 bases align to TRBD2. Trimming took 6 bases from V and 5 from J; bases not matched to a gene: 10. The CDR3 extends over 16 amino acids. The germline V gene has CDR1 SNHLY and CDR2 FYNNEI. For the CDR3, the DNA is TGTGCCAGCAGCGCCGGGACTAGCGGTACCCTAGATACGCAGTATTTT. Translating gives CASSAGTSGTLDTQYF.

The CDR3 DNA is TGCGCCAGCAGGGAGTGGAATGAGCAGTTCTTC. This translates into CASREWNEQFF. This chain joins TRBV5-1 and TRBJ2-1; no clear D gene. Germline V gene lookup returns CDR1 SGHRS and CDR2 YFSETQ. CDR3 length equals 11 residues. With 5 bases removed from V and 7 bases from J, the gap between germline ends came to 7 bases.

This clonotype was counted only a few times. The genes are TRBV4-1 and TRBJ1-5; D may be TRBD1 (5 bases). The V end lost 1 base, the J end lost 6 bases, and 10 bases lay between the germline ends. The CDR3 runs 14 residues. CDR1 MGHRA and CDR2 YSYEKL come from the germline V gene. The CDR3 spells CASSQALRVQPQHF. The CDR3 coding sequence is TGCGCCAGCAGCCAAGCTCTCAGGGTTCAGCCCCAGCATTTT.

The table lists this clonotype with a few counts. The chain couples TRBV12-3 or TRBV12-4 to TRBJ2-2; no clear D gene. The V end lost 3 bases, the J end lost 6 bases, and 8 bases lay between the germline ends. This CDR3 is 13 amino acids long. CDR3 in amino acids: CASSFSSAGELFF. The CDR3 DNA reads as TGTGCCAGCAGTTTTTCAAGTGCCGGGGAGCTGTTTTTT.